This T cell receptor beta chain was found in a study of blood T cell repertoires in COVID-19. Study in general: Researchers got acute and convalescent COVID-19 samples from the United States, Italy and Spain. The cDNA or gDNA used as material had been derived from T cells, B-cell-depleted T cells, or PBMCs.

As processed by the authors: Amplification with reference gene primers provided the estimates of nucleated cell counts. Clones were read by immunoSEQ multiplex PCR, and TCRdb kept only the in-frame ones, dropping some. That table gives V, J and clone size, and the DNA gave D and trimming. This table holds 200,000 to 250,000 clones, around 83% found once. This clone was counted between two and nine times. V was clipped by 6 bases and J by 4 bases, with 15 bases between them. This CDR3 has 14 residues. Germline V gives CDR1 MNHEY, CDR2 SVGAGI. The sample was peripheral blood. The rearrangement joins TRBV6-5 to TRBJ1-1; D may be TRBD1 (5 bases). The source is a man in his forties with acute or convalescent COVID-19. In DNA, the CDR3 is TGTGCCAGCAGCGTTACGGGGGGTTTCACTGAAGCTTTCTTT. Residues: CASSVTGGFTEAFF.